The 27 T cell receptor beta chains below come from one sample, sequenced in a study of patients and donors after allogeneic stem cell transplantation. Each CDR3 protein is one row after TCRdb ran MiXCR on the RT-PCR reads. The table shows roughly 880,000 distinct CDR3 sequences, with more than 15% occurring only once. Sequencing input: blood, either unsorted or a sorted T cell fraction (not recorded which). Source of these receptors: a human donor who was either an allogeneic HSCT recipient or a stem cell or donor lymphocyte infusion donor (not recorded which). It is not recorded whose cells these are; they may come from a transplant donor.

The chain employs TRBV4-1 and TRBJ1-1; TRBD1 is a possible D gene (6 bases). The CDR3 sequence is 16 residues long. Between the trimmed V and J ends, which lost 1 base and 6 bases, there was a span of 18 bases. The germline V gene encodes CDR1 MGHRA and CDR2 YSYEKL. The CDR3, as DNA: TGCGCCAGCAGCCAAGGCTGGGGACAACGAGGAGCTGAAGCTTTCTTT. Its translation is CASSQGWGQRGAEAFF.

This clonotype occurred a few times. This chain connects TRBV6-1 to TRBJ1-3; 10 bases agree with TRBD1. Germline V gene sequence: CDR1 MNHNS, CDR2 SASEGT. The CDR3 is made up of 15 amino acids. The trim removed 5 bases at V and 4 bases at J, leaving 5 bases unmatched. CDR3: CASSRQGARGNTIYF. The CDR3 nucleotides read TGTGCCAGCAGTCGACAGGGGGCGAGAGGAAACACCATATATTTT.

There are a few counts of this clonotype. V is TRBV3-1 and J is TRBJ1-2, with a possible D match to TRBD1 (5 bases). The germline V gene has CDR1 LGHDT and CDR2 YNNKEL (reference sequence). This CDR3 region has 14 residues. V lost 5 bases, J lost 3 bases, and 13 bases lay in between. This CDR3 is CASSSGAFDYGYTF. CDR3 nucleotide sequence: TGTGCCAGCAGCTCCGGGGCCTTCGACTATGGCTACACCTTC.

The CDR3 sequence is CASWGTGYGTDTQYF. For the CDR3, the DNA is TGTGCCAGTTGGGGTACAGGGTACGGCACAGATACGCAGTATTTT. The chain has TRBV27 and TRBJ2-3; maybe TRBD1 (6 bases). The length of the CDR3 is 15 residues. The germline V and J ends were trimmed by 9 bases and 1 base, with 17 bases remaining between them. Germline CDR1 MNHEY, CDR2 SMNVEV (reference sequence).

This clonotype showed up just a few times. The chain joins TRBV12-3 or TRBV12-4 to TRBJ2-3, with a tentative D call TRBD1 (6 bases). V gave up 6 bases and J gave up 2 bases, with 12 bases separating them. The CDR3 is 14 amino acids. As DNA, the CDR3 is TGTGCCAGCAGCCGGGACACAAACACAGATACGCAGTATTTT. Protein: CASSRDTNTDTQYF.

This clonotype was detected only a few times. This chain joins TRBV20-1 and TRBJ1-2; perhaps TRBD1 as D (5 bases). Germline values: CDR1 DFQATT, CDR2 SNEGSKA (reference sequence). There are 13 residues in the CDR3. CDR3 protein: CSLRGETNYGYTF. The CDR3 bases are TGCAGCCTTCGGGGGGAGACTAACTATGGCTACACCTTC.

This chain connects TRBV7-2 to TRBJ2-5; 7 bases fit TRBD1. The CDR3 length is 14 residues. Unmatched junction bases numbered 8, after V lost 5 bases and J lost 5 bases. The germline V gene has CDR1 SGHTA and CDR2 FQGNSA. CDR3 coding DNA: TGTGCCAGCAGCCCTGACAGGGTAGTGGAGACCCAGTACTTC. Its protein product is CASSPDRVVETQYF.

This clonotype was found a few times. CDR3 nucleotides: TGTGCCAGCAGGGAGCAGGAGGTTAGCAATCAGCCCCAGCATTTT. Amino acids: CASREQEVSNQPQHF. The rearrangement joins TRBV6-2 or TRBV6-3 to TRBJ1-5; D is undetermined. V was pared by 6 bases and J by 0 bases, with 12 bases between. The CDR3 extends over 15 amino acids. Per the germline V gene, CDR1 is MNHEY and CDR2 is SVGEGT.

There are many counts of this clonotype. One junction end disagrees with the germline gene, perhaps due to a read error. The chain recombines TRBV5-1 with TRBJ2-7; 7 bases line up with TRBD2. CDR1 SGHRS and CDR2 YFSETQ come from the germline V gene. The CDR3 is 14 amino acids. The CDR3 loop is CASSLASGSYEQYF. The CDR3, as DNA: TGTGCCAGCAGCTTGGCTAGCGGCTCCTACGAGCAGTACTTC.

About this clonotype itself: Possible read error: a much larger clone is one base away. The chain links TRBV20-1 to TRBJ1-5; D is possibly TRBD1 (5 bases). This CDR3 contains 13 residues. V was clipped by 3 bases and J by 2 bases, with 8 bases between them. Looked up from germline, CDR1 is DFQATT and CDR2 is SNEGSKA (reference sequence). CDR3 nucleotides: TGCAGTGCTAGTGTCAGGGGCAATCAGCCCCAGCATTTT. It yields the protein CSASVRGNQPQHF.

The sample holds a few counts of this clonotype. The gene calls are TRBV7-2 and TRBJ1-3, with D perhaps matching TRBD1 (6 bases). The CDR3 loop spans 16 amino acids. The V end was cut by 3 bases, the J end by 0 bases, with 12 bases between. The V gene's germline CDR1 is SGHTA and CDR2 FQGNSA. CDR3 region: CASSLVGGYSGNTIYF. The CDR3 DNA follows: TGTGCCAGCAGCTTGGTAGGGGGATACTCTGGAAACACCATATATTTT.

V is TRBV11-3 and J is TRBJ2-1; D is ambiguous. The germline V and J ends were trimmed by 3 bases and 0 bases, with 9 bases remaining between them. Germline V gives CDR1 SGHNT, CDR2 YENEEA. This CDR3 has 15 amino acids. DNA for the CDR3: TGTGCCAGCAGCTTGTCGAACCCCTCCTACAATGAGCAGTTCTTC. This codes for CASSLSNPSYNEQFF. Complete variable domain (other parts from reference TRBV11-3 and TRBJ2-1): EAGVVQSPRYKIIEKKQPVAFWCNPISGHNTLYWYLQNLGQGPELLIRYENEEAVDDSQLPKDRFSAERLKGVDSTLKIQPAELGDSAVYLCASSLSNPSYNEQFFGPGTRLTVL.

This clonotype was seen a few times. This chain links TRBV9 with TRBJ2-7; TRBD1 aligns across 7 bases. V shed 0 bases, J shed 3 bases, and the junction held 3 bases outside the gene matches. The CDR3 length is 14 residues. Per the germline V gene, CDR1 is SGDLS and CDR2 is YYNGEE. This CDR3 reads CASSVGDRDYEQYF. In nucleotides, the CDR3 is TGTGCCAGCAGCGTAGGTGACAGGGACTACGAGCAGTACTTC.

This clonotype was counted a few times. This chain connects TRBV9 to TRBJ2-1; TRBD1 or TRBD2 may be the D gene (6 bases each). This CDR3 is built from 17 residues. V was trimmed by 3 bases and J by 0 bases, leaving 16 bases between them. From germline, CDR1 is SGDLS and CDR2 YYNGEE. The CDR3 sequence: CASSARRGASSYNEQFF. The CDR3 nucleotides are TGTGCCAGCAGCGCAAGGAGGGGGGCTAGCTCCTACAATGAGCAGTTCTTC.

The J gene is TRBJ2-5, the V gene TRBV5-5; TRBD1 is a possible D gene (6 bases). Germline V lookup: CDR1 SGHKS, CDR2 YYEKEE (reference sequence). The CDR3 totals 16 residues. V lost 1 base, J lost 6 bases, and 19 bases lay in between. The CDR3 bases are TGTGCCAGCAGCTTGATGCAGGGGCGGGTAGGGAAGACCCAGTACTTC. Translation gives CASSLMQGRVGKTQYF.

The V gene is TRBV7-9, the J gene TRBJ1-3; D is unclear. The CDR3 is 15 amino acids. The germline CDR1 and CDR2 sequences are SEHNR and FQNEAQ (reference sequence). Trimming stripped 0 bases from V and 8 bases from J, with 14 bases between. CDR3 loop: CASSLAEGARDTIYF. CDR3 DNA: TGTGCCAGCAGCTTAGCGGAGGGAGCCCGGGACACCATATATTTT. Complete variable domain (other parts from reference TRBV7-9 and TRBJ1-3): DTGVSQNPRHKITKRGQNVTFRCDPISEHNRLYWYRQTLGQGPEFLTYFQNEAQLEKSRLLSDRFSAERPKGSFSTLEIQRTEQGDSAMYLCASSLAEGARDTIYFGEGSWLTVV.

The chain has TRBV7-8 and TRBJ1-4, with D unclear. V lost 0 bases and J lost 6, with 17 bases in between. The CDR3 is 17 amino acids. Looked up from germline, CDR1 is SGHVS and CDR2 is FQNEAQ. CDR3 in amino acids: CASSLARMREKDEKLFF. The CDR3 DNA reads TGTGCCAGCAGCTTAGCGAGGATGAGGGAGAAGGATGAAAAACTGTTTTTT.

The table lists this clonotype with a few counts. This chain joins TRBV29-1 and TRBJ2-3; tentative D call: TRBD1 (5 bases). The DNA end favors TRBJ1-5, so the J call may be wrong. The V gene's germline CDR1 is SQVTM and CDR2 ANQGSEA. This CDR3 contains 13 residues. The CDR3, as DNA: TGCAGCGTTGACGGGGCGCTCACAGATACGCAGCATTTT. Translating it yields CSVDGALTDTQHF.

The chain links TRBV15 to TRBJ2-1; 7 nucleotides agree with TRBD1. This CDR3 region has 17 residues. V was clipped by 3 bases and J by 0 bases; unmatched bases: 8. Germline V lookup: CDR1 LNHNV, CDR2 YYDKDF (reference sequence). CDR3 bases: TGTGCCACCAGCAGGTCCCGGGACAGTAGCTCCTACAATGAGCAGTTCTTC. The encoded protein is CATSRSRDSSSYNEQFF.

As for this clonotype: Mismatch with germline at one junction end may stem from a read error. The rearrangement uses TRBV7-2 and TRBJ2-2, with D tentatively TRBD1 (5 bases). Germline V CDR1 and CDR2: SGHTA, FQGNSA. The CDR3 totals 14 residues. The CDR3 here is CASSARQNAGELFF. CDR3 DNA sequence: TGTGCCAGCAGCGCCCGACAGAACGCCGGGGAGCTGTTTTTT.

This clonotype was counted only a few times. The chain uses TRBV6-1 and TRBJ2-7; perhaps TRBD1 as D (6 bases). Trimming pared 5 bases from V and 3 bases from J, leaving 11 bases between. Germline V CDR1 and CDR2: MNHNS, SASEGT. There are 13 residues in the CDR3. The DNA of the CDR3 is TGTGCCAGCAGTAGGGGGACCCACTACGAGCAGTACTTC. Amino acid sequence: CASSRGTHYEQYF.

The J gene is TRBJ2-1, the V gene TRBV24-1; D is tentatively TRBD1 or TRBD2 (6 bases each). The CDR3 is 13 residues long. Germline CDR1 reads KGHDR; CDR2 reads SFDVKD. With 4 bases removed from V and 9 bases from J, the gap between germline ends came to 12 bases. CDR3 coding DNA: TGTGCCACCAGTGAAACTAGCAGGGGTGAGCAGTTCTTC. Its translation: CATSETSRGEQFF.

The chain uses TRBV4-1 and TRBJ1-2, with D perhaps TRBD1 (5 bases). Deletions cut 4 bases from V and 7 bases from J, with 16 bases between. CDR1 and CDR2 (germline): MGHRA, YSYEKL. This CDR3 has 14 residues. CDR3 DNA sequence: TGCGCCAGCAGCCGCCCAGGGCAAAGGGGTGGCTACACCTTC. This encodes CASSRPGQRGGYTF.

The chain carries TRBV20-1 and TRBJ2-1; D is undetermined. Germline assignment: CDR1 DFQATT and CDR2 SNEGSKA (reference sequence). CDR3 length: 10 residues. In DNA, the CDR3 is TGCACTCCCCGTATCGATGAGCAGTTCTTC. Its protein product is CTPRIDEQFF.

This clonotype was counted only a few times. This chain uses TRBV10-3 with TRBJ1-2; possibly TRBD1 for D (6 bases). The V end was cut by 10 bases, the J end by 8 bases, with 17 bases between. The germline gives CDR1 ENHRY, CDR2 SYGVKD. The CDR3 is 12 residues long. CDR3 nucleotides: TGTGCCACAATAAATGGGGGGCTAGGCTACACCTTC. Protein product: CATINGGLGYTF.

This clonotype was observed a few times. This rearrangement joins TRBV12-3 or TRBV12-4 to TRBJ1-2, with unresolved D. The CDR3 loop spans 13 amino acids. V was trimmed by 6 bases and J by 8 bases, leaving 16 bases between them. The CDR3 DNA sequence: TGTGCCAGCAGAACAGACAAGGAGAGCGGCTACACCTTC. The encoded protein is CASRTDKESGYTF.

This chain uses TRBV4-3 with TRBJ1-1; no clear D gene. V lost 4 bases and J lost 0, with 9 bases in between. The germline V gene encodes CDR1 LGHNA and CDR2 YSLEER. The CDR3 is made up of 14 amino acids. In DNA form, the CDR3 reads TGCGCCAGCAGCCTTTCCAACCTGAACACTGAAGCTTTCTTT. This codes for CASSLSNLNTEAFF.